This TCR beta chain was profiled in a study of blood T cell repertoires in COVID-19. Across the study: Material from acute and convalescent COVID-19 was sourced from the United States, Italy and Spain. T cells, B-cell-depleted T cells, or PBMCs provided the cDNA or gDNA that served as material.

V dropped 5 bases and J dropped 0; count of bases not matched to a gene: 7. Germline V lookup: CDR1 SGHTA, CDR2 FQGNSA. CDR3 length: 16 residues. Study processing details: Amplification with reference gene primers provided the estimates of nucleated cell counts. The table came from immunoSEQ multiplex PCR; TCRdb's copy has only in-frame clones and leaves some out. V, J and clone size reflect that table, while D and trimming were determined from the DNA. The sample consists of over 100,000 clones, about 80% of them appearing once. The chain joins TRBV7-2 to TRBJ1-5, with 7 bases fitting TRBD1. The clonotype originates from a woman aged 80 or over with acute or convalescent COVID-19. Material: peripheral blood. CDR3 protein: CASSPSGGGSNQPQHF. Written as DNA, the CDR3 is TGTGCCAGCAGCCCCTCAGGGGGTGGTAGCAATCAGCCCCAGCATTTT.